A single sample is the source of the 32 T cell receptor beta chains below, sequenced in a study of T cell responses to AZD1222 COVID-19 vaccine. Here immunoSEQ multiplex PCR was the method, and the copy in TCRdb shows in-frame clones only, minus some. The top ten hold more than 5.5% of the sample, which has 130,000 to 150,000 clones, over 85% seen once. Here the sequenced sample was peripheral blood, taken on day 0 of AZD1222 vaccination. These receptors were taken from an adult in good health.

This chain links TRBV4-2 with TRBJ1-2; D uncertain. This CDR3 region has 14 residues. In germline, CDR1 is LGHNA, CDR2 YNFKEQ. Trimming removed 0 bases at V and 1 base at J, with 6 bases between. The CDR3 region is CASSQDSYNYGYTF. The CDR3 DNA follows: TGTGCCAGCAGCCAAGACTCCTATAACTATGGCTACACCTTC.

The chain is built from TRBV9 and TRBJ2-6, with 7 bases matching TRBD2. CDR1 and CDR2 from the germline V gene are SGDLS and YYNGEE. CDR3 length: 20 amino acids. Trimming removed 2 bases from V and 0 bases from J; junction bases left unmatched: 14. The CDR3 DNA reads TGTGCCAGCAGCGTCATTCCCATTGGGGAGGGCCTCTCTGGGGCCAACGTCCTGACTTTC. It encodes CASSVIPIGEGLSGANVLTF.

The DNA of the CDR3 is TGTGCCACCTTGAGGGGGGGCGGTGGGGCCAACGTCCTGACTTTC. It translates to CATLRGGGGANVLTF. The chain employs TRBV19 and TRBJ2-6; TRBD2 might be the D (7 bases). The length of the CDR3 is 15 residues. Germline lookup yields CDR1 LNHDA and CDR2 SQIVND (reference sequence). V was shortened by 10 bases and J by 3 bases, with 16 bases between the two germline ends.

The chain carries TRBV5-1 and TRBJ1-2; D gene unclear. The V end was cut by 0 bases, the J end by 2 bases, with 11 bases between. Germline V gene lookup returns CDR1 SGHRS and CDR2 YFSETQ. The CDR3 has 15 residues. The chain's CDR3 is CASSLEGLTNYGYTF. The CDR3 nucleotides are TGCGCCAGCAGCTTGGAAGGCCTAACCAACTATGGCTACACCTTC.

This clone was seen a single time. The V and J genes are TRBV6-2 or TRBV6-3 and TRBJ1-1; weak D call: TRBD1 (6 bases). The CDR3 spans 15 residues. The V and J ends lost 2 bases and 4 bases respectively, with 14 bases between them. Germline V gives CDR1 MNHEY, CDR2 SVGEGT. The CDR3 sequence: CASSYLRGWGTEAFF. The CDR3 nucleotides read TGTGCCAGCAGTTACCTCAGGGGATGGGGCACTGAAGCTTTCTTT.

The chain has TRBV5-1 and TRBJ1-4; D uncertain. From germline, CDR1 is SGHRS and CDR2 YFSETQ. The CDR3 sequence is 15 residues long. The V end lost 3 bases, the J end lost 4 bases, and 13 bases lay between the germline ends. The CDR3, as DNA: TGCGCCAGCAGCTCTTTTTCCGGGAATAATGAAAAACTGTTTTTT. Translation gives CASSSFSGNNEKLFF. Full variable domain (missing parts from reference TRBV5-1 and TRBJ1-4): KAGVTQTPRYLIKTRGQQVTLSCSPISGHRSVSWYQQTPGQGLQFLFEYFSETQRNKGNFPGRFSGRQFSNSRSEMNVSTLELGDSALYLCASSSFSGNNEKLFFGSGTQLSVL.

The J gene is TRBJ1-1, the V gene TRBV4-3; D not resolved. This CDR3 region has 14 residues. Germline V gene data show CDR1 as LGHNA and CDR2 as YSLEER. Deletions cut 2 bases from V and 1 base from J, with 8 bases between. The CDR3 DNA reads as TGCGCCAGCAGCCAAATGGGTGAGAACACTGAAGCTTTCTTT. The encoded protein is CASSQMGENTEAFF.

This chain uses TRBV7-9 with TRBJ1-1; perhaps TRBD1 as D (5 bases). Trimming left V 4 bases short and J 3 bases short, with 12 bases between. The CDR3 loop spans 14 amino acids. The V gene's germline CDR1 is SEHNR and CDR2 FQNEAQ (reference sequence). CDR3 sequence reads: CASSSPGRHTEAFF. CDR3 DNA sequence: TGTGCCAGCAGCTCCCCGGGGCGCCACACTGAAGCTTTCTTT.

The V gene is TRBV9, the J gene TRBJ2-1; TRBD1 matches 7 bases. Germline V CDR1 and CDR2: SGDLS, YYNGEE. The CDR3 sequence is 15 residues long. J was trimmed by 3 bases and V by 3 bases; bases with no gene match: 6. CDR3 in amino acids: CASSESGTVYNEQFF. The CDR3 nucleotides are TGTGCCAGCAGCGAGTCCGGGACAGTCTACAATGAGCAGTTCTTC.

V and J are TRBV5-5 and TRBJ1-4; D is possibly TRBD1 (5 bases). V lost 4 bases and J lost 6, with 16 bases in between. Germline assignment: CDR1 SGHKS and CDR2 YYEKEE (reference sequence). The CDR3 has 15 amino acids. The CDR3 region has the DNA TGTGCCAGCAGCAGAAACAGGCGGGGGGATGAAAAACTGTTTTTT. Translating gives CASSRNRRGDEKLFF.

The CDR3 loop is CASSRGLAGVGEQFF. The CDR3 nucleotides read TGTGCCAGCAGCCGTGGACTAGCGGGAGTTGGTGAGCAGTTCTTC. V usage is TRBV9 and J usage is TRBJ2-1, with TRBD2 matching over 13 bases. The CDR3 has 15 amino acids. V dropped 4 bases and J dropped 9; count of bases not matched to a gene: 7. Germline CDR1 reads SGDLS; CDR2 reads YYNGEE.

The rearrangement links TRBV5-5 to TRBJ2-2; the D gene is possibly TRBD1 (6 bases). CDR1 and CDR2 (germline): SGHKS, YYEKEE (reference sequence). Trimming shortened V by 4 bases and J by 4 bases, and 14 bases separated the two germline ends. CDR3 length: 15 amino acids. CDR3 amino acids: CASSQITGSTGELFF. In nucleotides, the CDR3 is TGTGCCAGCAGCCAGATAACAGGGTCCACCGGGGAGCTGTTTTTT.

V is TRBV27 and J is TRBJ1-6, with D maybe TRBD1 (6 bases). Per the germline V gene, CDR1 is MNHEY and CDR2 is SMNVEV (reference sequence). Trimming stripped 3 bases from V and 8 bases from J, with 11 bases between. The CDR3 sequence is 14 residues long. CDR3 sequence: CASSFQGLDSPLHF. CDR3 nucleotides: TGTGCCAGCAGTTTCCAGGGGCTTGATTCACCCCTCCACTTT.

V usage is TRBV11-2 and J usage is TRBJ2-1; D could derive from TRBD1 or TRBD2 (5 bases each). The CDR3 runs 16 residues. V was shortened by 1 base and J by 5 bases, with 15 bases between the two germline ends. Germline V gives CDR1 SGHAT, CDR2 FQNNGV. The CDR3 DNA follows: TGTGCCAGCAGCTTAGGTCTGGGACCACTAGACAATGAGCAGTTCTTC. Its translation is CASSLGLGPLDNEQFF. Looking up the rest from reference TRBV11-2 and TRBJ2-1 gives the full variable domain: EAGVAQSPRYKIIEKRQSVAFWCNPISGHATLYWYQQILGQGPKLLIQFQNNGVVDDSQLPKDRFSAERLKGVDSTLKIQPAKLEDSAVYLCASSLGLGPLDNEQFFGPGTRLTVL.

This CDR3 is CAWSVQPGDSGNTIYF. In DNA, the CDR3 is TGTGCCTGGAGTGTACAGCCGGGAGACTCTGGAAACACCATATATTTT. The chain is built from TRBV30 and TRBJ1-3, with D uncertain. Trimming removed 0 bases at V and 0 bases at J, with 12 bases between. The CDR3 loop spans 16 amino acids. CDR1 is GTSNPN, CDR2 SVGIG, per germline (reference sequence).

This clone was found a few times. The chain carries TRBV24-1 and TRBJ1-5; D gene unclear. V was trimmed by 3 bases and J by 0 bases, leaving 8 bases between them. This CDR3 spans 15 amino acids. Germline CDR1 KGHDR, CDR2 SFDVKD. The CDR3 DNA sequence: TGTGCCACCAGTGATGAGGGAAATAGCAATCAGCCCCAGCATTTT. It translates to CATSDEGNSNQPQHF.

This CDR3 is CASSLPSWRSNTEAFF. Written as DNA, the CDR3 is TGTGCCAGCAGCCTCCCCAGCTGGAGGTCGAACACTGAAGCTTTCTTT. The V gene is TRBV7-2, the J gene TRBJ1-1; the D is unclear. V lost 5 bases to trimming and J lost 1 base, with 17 bases between them. Germline lookup yields CDR1 SGHTA and CDR2 FQGNSA. CDR3 length equals 16 residues.

The chain uses TRBV20-1 and TRBJ1-1, with a tentative D call TRBD1 (5 bases). The CDR3 consists of 13 residues. The germline gives CDR1 DFQATT, CDR2 SNEGSKA (reference sequence). V was cut by 3 bases and J by 5 bases, with 13 bases left in between. The chain's CDR3 is CSASEAGKTEAFF. The CDR3 DNA is TGCAGTGCTAGTGAGGCAGGGAAAACTGAAGCTTTCTTT.

This clone was detected only once. This CDR3 reads CASSSNPAGSSYEQYF. The DNA for the CDR3 is TGTGCCAGCAGCTCCAACCCAGCGGGTTCCTCCTACGAGCAGTACTTC. This rearrangement joins TRBV11-2 to TRBJ2-7; D is perhaps TRBD2 (6 bases). Per the germline V gene, CDR1 is SGHAT and CDR2 is FQNNGV. The V and J ends lost 4 bases and 0 bases respectively, with 16 bases between them. The CDR3 is made up of 16 amino acids.

The chain couples TRBV30 to TRBJ1-2; 8 nucleotides align to TRBD1. The CDR3 spans 16 residues. V gave up 4 bases and J gave up 6 bases; unmatched junction bases: 16. Germline CDR1 reads GTSNPN; CDR2 reads SVGIG (reference sequence). DNA of the CDR3: TGTGCCTGGATACCTTACCTCAGGGGGCGCTCGGATGGCTACACCTTC. This codes for CAWIPYLRGRSDGYTF. The full variable domain, its missing parts supplied by reference TRBV30 and TRBJ1-2, is SQTIHQWPATLVQPVGSPLSLECTVEGTSNPNLYWYRQAAGRGLQLLFYSVGIGQISSEVPQNLSASRPQDRQFILSSKKLLLSDSGFYLCAWIPYLRGRSDGYTFGSGTRLTVV.

The rearrangement uses TRBV28 and TRBJ2-2; 7 positions agree with TRBD2. CDR1 and CDR2 from the germline V gene are MDHEN and SYDVKM. This CDR3 contains 16 residues. With 4 bases clipped from V and 5 bases from J, the junction kept 10 bases outside the gene matches. The CDR3 here is CASSYRSGRGTGELFF. The DNA for the CDR3 is TGTGCCAGCAGTTACCGTAGCGGGCGGGGGACCGGGGAGCTGTTTTTT.

The table lists this clone with a few counts. The V gene is TRBV7-3, the J gene TRBJ2-2; perhaps TRBD1 as D (5 bases). Germline V lookup: CDR1 SGHTA, CDR2 FQGTGA. This CDR3 is built from 14 residues. Trimming stripped 7 bases from V and 6 bases from J, with 15 bases between. CDR3 residues: CASTLWQGAGELFF. CDR3 nucleotide sequence: TGTGCCAGCACTCTGTGGCAGGGTGCCGGGGAGCTGTTTTTT.

This clone has more than one count but fewer than ten. The V gene is TRBV11-2, the J gene TRBJ1-5, with TRBD1 as a possible D gene (6 bases). Germline CDR1 SGHAT, CDR2 FQNNGV. V gave up 6 bases and J gave up 4 bases, with 13 bases separating them. The CDR3 covers 14 residues. The CDR3 DNA reads as TGTGCCAGCAGTGCGGGGGCTGGGAATCAGCCCCAGCATTTT. This codes for CASSAGAGNQPQHF.

This CDR3 is CASSIVAQPNEKLFF. CDR3 in DNA: TGTGCCAGTTCGATCGTGGCACAACCTAATGAAAAACTGTTTTTT. This chain connects TRBV18 to TRBJ1-4; D not certain. Germline values: CDR1 KGHSH, CDR2 LQKENI. V was shortened by 9 bases and J by 3 bases, with 17 bases between the two germline ends. The CDR3 runs to 15 residues.

The chain recombines TRBV5-5 with TRBJ1-2; D perhaps matches TRBD1 (5 bases). Trimming took 0 bases from V and 4 from J, leaving 10 bases between them. The CDR3 loop spans 14 amino acids. Germline V gene lookup returns CDR1 SGHKS and CDR2 YYEKEE (reference sequence). Here the CDR3 reads CASSLGRVGYGYTF. CDR3 bases: TGTGCCAGCAGCTTGGGCAGGGTTGGCTATGGCTACACCTTC. The full variable domain, with the rest looked up from reference TRBV5-5 and TRBJ1-2, is DAGVTQSPTHLIKTRGQQVTLRCSPISGHKSVSWYQQVLGQGPQFIFQYYEKEERGRGNFPDRFSARQFPNYSSELNVNALLLGDSALYLCASSLGRVGYGYTFGSGTRLTVV.

The count of this clone is one. The CDR3 DNA reads TGTGCCAGCAGGAGCAGATGGAACACTGAAGCTTTCTTT. As protein: CASRSRWNTEAFF. The chain employs TRBV7-3 and TRBJ1-1; D remains ambiguous. The CDR3 runs to 13 residues. V shed 6 bases and J shed 1 base, with 9 bases lying between them. CDR1 and CDR2 (germline): SGHTA, FQGTGA.

The rearrangement links TRBV29-1 to TRBJ2-2; D is uncertain. The germline CDR1 and CDR2 sequences are SQVTM and ANQGSEA. The CDR3 totals 13 residues. Trimming took off 6 bases at V and 3 bases at J, with 11 bases between the two ends. The chain's CDR3 is CSVVRPDTGELFF. In nucleotides, the CDR3 is TGCAGCGTGGTACGTCCCGACACCGGGGAGCTGTTTTTT.

V is TRBV19 and J is TRBJ2-7; 7 nucleotides align to TRBD2. The ends lost 1 base at V and 2 bases at J; junction bases unmatched: 5. The CDR3 length is 15 residues. The germline V gene has CDR1 LNHDA and CDR2 SQIVND (reference sequence). Here the CDR3 DNA reads TGTGCCAGTAGTATAGCTCTAGCGGAGACCTACGAGCAGTACTTC. Translating it yields CASSIALAETYEQYF.

The chain is built from TRBV28 and TRBJ1-4; D is possibly TRBD1 (5 bases). The CDR3 is 18 amino acids. The V gene lost 4 bases and the J gene lost 5 bases, with 23 bases spanning the gap. Germline V lookup: CDR1 MDHEN, CDR2 SYDVKM. Here the CDR3 DNA reads TGTGCCAGCAGTTGGGCATTAGGGGTCACCCAGCTAAATGAAAAACTGTTTTTT. Amino acids: CASSWALGVTQLNEKLFF.

This chain uses TRBV7-2 with TRBJ2-1, with D possibly called TRBD1 or TRBD2 (5 bases each). Germline V gene lookup returns CDR1 SGHTA and CDR2 FQGNSA. This CDR3 region has 15 residues. V gave up 5 bases and J gave up 0 bases, with 11 bases separating them. The CDR3 region is CASSPAGSSYNEQFF. CDR3 bases: TGTGCCAGCAGCCCGGCAGGGAGCTCCTACAATGAGCAGTTCTTC.

This chain joins TRBV6-5 and TRBJ1-2; D perhaps matches TRBD1 (5 bases). The V and J ends lost 2 bases and 4 bases respectively, with 8 bases between them. Germline CDR1 reads MNHEY; CDR2 reads SVGAGI. The CDR3 contains 13 residues. CDR3 DNA: TGTGCCAGCAGTTACGACAGTCTCTATGGCTACACCTTC. Translating it yields CASSYDSLYGYTF.

The chain joins TRBV5-1 to TRBJ2-3, with 10 bases aligning to TRBD1. This CDR3 contains 16 residues. The germline gives CDR1 SGHRS, CDR2 YFSETQ. The junction had 10 bases not matched to a gene; V was cut back by 0 bases and J by 9 bases. DNA of the CDR3: TGCGCCAGCAGCTTGGAGTTGACAGGGGGCGCGGGCACGCAGTATTTT. This gives the protein CASSLELTGGAGTQYF.